This paragraph covers one T cell receptor beta chain sequence. This sample is drawn from a study of blood T cell repertoires in COVID-19. Study information: Collection of acute and convalescent COVID-19 samples took place in the United States, Italy and Spain. Sample material is recorded as cDNA or gDNA derived from T cells, B-cell-depleted T cells, or PBMCs.

Some clones are missing from TCRdb's copy, which holds only in-frame ones; the method was immunoSEQ multiplex PCR. The sample has about 36,000 clones; approximately 86% are singletons. The ends lost 4 bases at V and 4 bases at J; junction bases unmatched: 7. The CDR3 is 15 amino acids. Per germline, CDR1 SGHDN and CDR2 FVKESK. The J gene is TRBJ2-7, the V gene TRBV14; 10 bases are shared with TRBD2. The sequenced sample consisted of peripheral blood. This receptor was identified in a human donor in a cohort sampled during active COVID-19. CDR3 DNA: TGTGCCAGCAGCCCGTTAGCGGGGGGACAGTACGAGCAGTACTTC. It is translated as CASSPLAGGQYEQYF.